The 2 T cell receptor beta chains presented below share a single source sample, sequenced in a study of cytomegalovirus exposure and HLA in healthy donors. PCR primers comprised 60 Vbeta and 13 Jbeta primers. This table comes from immunoSEQ multiplex PCR, and its TCRdb copy is limited to in-frame clones, with some not included. The sample holds roughly 100,000 clones, 76% seen once. The sequenced material came from PBMCs. These TCRs come from a man in his forties in good health and CMV-seronegative.

The genes are TRBV5-1 and TRBJ1-2, with 11 nucleotides matching TRBD1. The CDR3 has 16 residues. V shed 4 bases and J 2 bases; nucleotides not matched to a gene: 7. Per the germline V gene, CDR1 is SGHRS and CDR2 is YFSETQ. For the CDR3, the DNA is TGCGCCAGCAGCCAAACTGGACAGGGGGCGAACTATGGCTACACCTTC. This gives the protein CASSQTGQGANYGYTF.

The gene calls are TRBV5-1 and TRBJ1-1; the D gene is possibly TRBD1 (5 bases). Per germline, CDR1 SGHRS and CDR2 YFSETQ. This CDR3 is 16 amino acids long. V was shortened by 0 bases and J by 7 bases, with 19 bases between the two germline ends. The CDR3 protein is CASSLARVPNFGEAFF. CDR3 nucleotides: TGCGCCAGCAGCTTGGCCAGGGTTCCGAATTTTGGTGAAGCTTTCTTT.